This TCR beta chain appears in the sequencing data of a study of T-cell reconstitution after alpha-beta-depleted transplantation in children. Broader study findings: There were some patients whose high TCRbeta diversity at day 60 came from surviving recipient T cells and thymic progenitors. The main origin of T-cell counts and diversity one year after transplant was newly produced T cells. Several hundred expanded graft clones reportedly supplied alpha-beta T cells about two months after transplant.

Of note for this clonotype: No antigen is known for it.

A library of TCRbeta sequences, prepared with unique molecular identifiers, was generated. TCRdb re-analysed the PCR reads in MiXCR, keeping a single row per CDR3 protein. The profile shows 450,000 to 550,000 distinct CDR3 sequences, 9.5% to 12% of them singletons. Looked up from germline, CDR1 is DFQATT and CDR2 is SNEGSKA (reference sequence). CDR3 length: 14 residues. Deletions cut 7 bases from V and 3 bases from J, with 16 bases between. The clonotype comes from a female patient aged 2-10 years who had a stem cell transplant for aplastic anemia, so the T cells may come from the graft donor. Here the sequenced sample was PBMCs, mostly from graft donor cells, taken 180 days after TCRalphabeta/CD19-depleted stem cell transplant. The J gene is TRBJ2-1, the V gene TRBV20-1; no clear D. CDR3 nucleotides: TGCAGTGTTAGCATGATCGGTAGCTACAATGAGCAGTTCTTC. Protein sequence: CSVSMIGSYNEQFF.